Listed below are T cell receptor beta chains from one sample, sequenced in a study of blood T cells in healthy people across ages. MiXCR, applied by TCRdb to the 5' RACE reads, yields one record per CDR3 protein. The data contain around 1,500,000 distinct CDR3 sequences, 42% of them seen just once; the ten biggest clones take up roughly 8.2%. Sequencing was carried out using blood. The receptors here all came from a woman aged 18-29 years in good health. Each CDR3 is given with its conserved first and last residue.

length,V,CDR3
15,TRBV10-3,CAISETGGEEETQYF
13,TRBV20-1,CSADGTIGYEQYF
15,TRBV4-1,CASSPAPGTWDEQFF
15,TRBV20-1,CSARSGSGRTDTQYF
15,TRBV9,CASSPWGRGTDTQYF
14,TRBV20-1,CSARLAPLGETQYF
15,TRBV12-3/TRBV12-4,CASSSQGGPTYGYTF
17,TRBV5-1,CASSLARRDSRPYEQYF
14,TRBV29-1,CSVRGGLQSNEQFF
14,TRBV7-9,CASSLAASNDGYTF
16,TRBV4-1,CASSQGRASSYNEQYF
14,TRBV7-9,CASSLPTGNYGYTF
15,TRBV15,CATSRDLEGNEKLFF
14,TRBV6-5,CASSFGSRTDTQYF
18,TRBV7-2,CASSPGGLPRGSYNEQFF
14,TRBV4-2,CASSAGAQDNEQFF
13,TRBV27,CASSPAGANEQFF
13,TRBV29-1,CSVVGGGDYGYTF
16,TRBV27,CAGSLSSRPGNTEAFF
15,TRBV5-1,CASSLVSGATYEQYF
13,TRBV3-1,CASSQGPGQGEFF
14,TRBV4-1,CASSQEQGRETQYF
15,TRBV7-2,CASSVTSPSYNEQYF
14,TRBV9,CASSVGPFNNEQFF
15,TRBV27,CASSLGTVTKNIQYF
15,TRBV7-2,CASSFPGLADNEQFF
16,TRBV12-3/TRBV12-4,CATNQLAGGNYNEQYF
14,TRBV7-2,CASSPTGLVYEQYF
18,TRBV12-1,CASSSAEWSGRCSDTQYF
13,TRBV5-1,CASSRDYGETQYF
14,TRBV9,CASIPVDPNTEAFF
17,TRBV7-9,CASSQPTGDYSNQPQHF
15,TRBV5-1,CASSTQGGGPNEQYF
15,TRBV2,CASSEAGGNTDTQYF
14,TRBV11-2,CASSWDRSTDTQYF
11,TRBV20-1,CSASKVNALHF
15,TRBV5-1,CASSFSGSSLETQYF
12,TRBV7-9,CASSLESGWQYF
15,TRBV2,CASSVEQGSTDTQYF
15,TRBV12-3/TRBV12-4,CASSPRAGGNQPQHF
16,TRBV4-2,CASSQVAKGAQETQYF
17,TRBV6-5,CASRITPSGSSTGELFF
18,TRBV6-1,CASSEPMVSYLNTGELFF
17,TRBV5-1,CASSLGSTTSYNSPLHF
17,TRBV15,CATSRGSAGGGLRGYTF
15,TRBV27,CASHPRASTVYEQYF
18,TRBV20-1,CSARDMVGGQGTHSPLHF
13,TRBV4-1,CASSPRLDETQYF
15,TRBV5-6,CASSYRNNSYNEQYF
12,TRBV2,CASSGTGYGHTF
15,TRBV29-1,CSVSTGGFDTDTQYF
14,TRBV2,CAIAKELASGELFF
16,TRBV2,CASIYGTGLGQETQYF
16,TRBV11-2,CASSLMAGASGTEAFF
14,TRBV12-5,CASGLVPNSYEQYF
16,TRBV4-2,CASSPRTGYRDYGYTF
10,TRBV6-6,CATSTDSYTF
18,TRBV20-1,CSARVSSGTSGVYNEQYF
13,TRBV27,CASSFNRLGGYTF